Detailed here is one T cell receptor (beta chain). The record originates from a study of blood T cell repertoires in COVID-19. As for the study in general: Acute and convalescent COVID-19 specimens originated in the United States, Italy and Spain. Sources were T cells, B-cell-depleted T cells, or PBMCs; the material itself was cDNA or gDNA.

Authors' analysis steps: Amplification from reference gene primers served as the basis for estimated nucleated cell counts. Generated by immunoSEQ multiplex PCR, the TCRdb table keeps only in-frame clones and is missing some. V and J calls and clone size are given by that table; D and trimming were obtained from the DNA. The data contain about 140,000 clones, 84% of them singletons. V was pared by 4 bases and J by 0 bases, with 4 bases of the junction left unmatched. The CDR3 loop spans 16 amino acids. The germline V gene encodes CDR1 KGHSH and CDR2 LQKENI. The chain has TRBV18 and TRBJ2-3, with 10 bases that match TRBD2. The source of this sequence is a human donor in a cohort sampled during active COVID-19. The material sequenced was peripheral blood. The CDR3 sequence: CASSLPTSGSTDTQYF. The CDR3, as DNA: TGTGCCAGCTCACTCCCGACTAGCGGGAGCACAGATACGCAGTATTTT.